This TCR beta chain was recovered during a study of T cells in Graves' hyperthyroidism and ophthalmopathy. V dropped 2 bases and J dropped 0; count of bases not matched to a gene: 8. Looked up from germline, CDR1 is SQVTM and CDR2 is ANQGSEA. The CDR3 has 17 amino acids. Comments on this clonotype: Its antigen is as yet unknown.

Stable Graves' hyperthyroidism meant no ophthalmopathy progression within 18 months. Diagnosis of hyperthyroidism was new in patients aged 18 to 65, and its duration was under 2 months. Researchers took RNA transcripts and amplified the TCR beta CDR3 regions from them. The HTBI primer set was used in a first-round RT-PCR of the TCR CDR3. TCRdb reanalysed the multiplex PCR reads using MiXCR and keeps one entry per CDR3 protein. In the table there are under 650,000 distinct CDR3 sequences, roughly 15% of which are singletons. Study-wide findings and caveats: Most clonotypes expanded in thyroid above 0.001 were likewise present in blood. Onset of ophthalmopathy came a median approximately 6.5 months after the model predicted it.

This TCR was recovered from a woman aged 25 to 39 with Graves' hyperthyroidism. This rearrangement joins TRBV29-1 to TRBJ2-2, with 8 bases aligning to TRBD2. The sequenced sample was blood. The DNA of the CDR3 is TGCAGCGTTGAATACCCTGCGGGAGGCGCGAACACCGGGGAGCTGTTTTTT. Residues: CSVEYPAGGANTGELFF.